The clone carrying this T cell receptor (beta chain) was counted ten times or more. RNA transcripts were the template for amplifying TCR beta CDR3 regions. First-round RT-PCR with HTBI primers amplified the TCR CDR3 region. TCRdb independently ran MiXCR on the multiplex PCR reads; one entry per CDR3 protein. The sample includes hundreds of thousands of distinct CDR3 sequences, roughly 19% of them seen just once. CDR1 ENHRY and CDR2 SYGVKD come from the germline V gene. The junction had 4 bases not matched to a gene; V was cut back by 3 bases and J by 3 bases. The CDR3 is made up of 14 amino acids. This sample is drawn from a study of T cells in Graves' hyperthyroidism and ophthalmopathy.

The receptor's source is a man over 45 with Graves' ophthalmopathy. This chain links TRBV10-3 with TRBJ2-7; 8 positions agree with TRBD2. Material for sequencing was blood. For the CDR3, the DNA is TGTGCCATCAGTGACGGTAGCGGGATCTACGAGCAGTACTTC. Encoded protein: CAISDGSGIYEQYF.